This entry is about one T cell receptor beta chain. The antigen it binds to is not known. No quality values exist for individual bases; no much larger clone is one base distant. The CDR3 runs 14 amino acids, cysteine and phenylalanine included. The read is trimmed to its CDR3 DNA, 42 bases read in frame from base 1. Per the germline V gene (reference sequence), SEHNR is the CDR1 and FQNEAQ is the CDR2. Trimming removed 5 bases from V and 4 bases from J, leaving 11 bases between the germline ends. The donors were healthy, HIV-negative adults with no recently reported acute infections or vaccinations. Only Caucasian adults living in Nashville, Tennessee, USA were represented among the donors. CD4+ T cells were enriched by magnetic negative selection; naive cells were then positively selected on CD45RA, and the negative fraction formed the memory subset. Blood was obtained by leukapheresis, after which PBMCs were separated by Ficoll-Histopaque density gradient centrifugation and cryopreserved in liquid nitrogen vapor phase. Analytical flow cytometry was used to check the purity and quantity of each magnetically sorted T cell population. Genomic DNA was isolated from each sorted fraction and quantified by UV absorbance on a Nanodrop 2000c.

The data belong to a study of shared clonotypes between healthy human individuals (dated by TCRdb to between 2020 and 2021). General notes on the study: Three men and two women, aged 18 to 49 years, made up the cohort. Per donor, three plates each were used for CD4 naive and CD4 memory, two for CD8 naive, and one for CD8 memory. The study deeply sequenced blood TCR repertoires of 5 or 6 healthy adults to estimate repertoire size and the extent of clonotype sharing between individuals. Libraries were prepared and TCR repertoires were sequenced by different laboratories using diverse techniques, in order to increase sequencing depth and limit assay-specific biases. Per donor, leukapheresis produced somewhere between about 0.94 and 9 billion PBMCs.

The research as a whole found: Rarefaction of sorted-subset datasets indicated incomplete sequencing despite the large sequencing depth. Compared with non-shared clonotypes, clonotypes shared by all four sorted-subset donors had higher generation probabilities. The genetic and exposure-history diversity represented was limited by the small number of donors. Pairwise subsampling indicated that sequencing depth was expected to affect the degree of clonotype sharing among donors. Sampling was restricted to blood, and TCR repertoires in tissues likely differ from the TCR repertoires found in blood. When a handful of donors were compared, the shared fraction of clonotypes was 5% to 6.5% for naive CD4, around 3.6% for naive CD8, 2.3% for memory CD4, and around 0.4% for memory CD8. Naive subsets generally had larger estimated clonotype richness than memory subsets did.

Using the deep immunoSEQ assay, TCR CDR3 regions were amplified from genomic DNA by multiplex PCR. Genomic DNA extracted from each cell subset was distributed evenly over all wells of several immunoSEQ 96-well plates, and each plate served as one replicate. For sorted subsets, roughly 200 ng genomic DNA, equal to some 30,000 T cell genomes, was loaded into each replicate PCR. Purified libraries were quantified with a Qubit 3.0 fluorometer, sized on a Bioanalyzer 2100, and re-quantified with the KAPA Library Quantification kit. A separate single-read 150-cycle Illumina NextSeq 550 flow cell was used to sequence each immunoSEQ 96-well plate. From the authors' description of their analysis: Because the immunoSEQ output included only junctional sequences and no quality scores, the filtering could not be the same as the filtering used for full-length reads. Sequences were annotated with PyIR, a Python wrapper for IgBLAST v1.9, and V/J genes and CDR3 were assigned using IMGT germline references. Reads were filtered out if the reads had weak V/J assignments (E-value above 1e-6), no CDR3, stop codons, out-of-frame junctions, or ambiguous translated residues. V3J clonotypes were defined as sequences sharing the same inferred V gene, J gene, and CDR3 amino acid sequence. The percentage overlap between two repertoires was calculated by dividing the number of shared unique clonotypes by the size of the smaller repertoire. RTK rarefaction, the Chao1 estimator, and Recon v2.1 estimates of unobserved clonotypes were used to assess repertoire richness. OLGA was used to compute generation probabilities for all TCRbeta clonotypes that the gDNA method yielded from a few donors. Held by TCRdb, this immuneACCESS table contains in-frame sequences only and omits some clones. Under half of the omission traces to an unresolved V gene where checked; the cause of the rest is unknown. Clone size and V and J calls were adopted from that table, with D and trimming inferred from the DNA. The sample table holds about 2.4 million clones, of which under 95% were seen once. The ten most abundant clones make up more than 0.35% of the sample.

Recombination connected TRBV7-9 to TRBJ1-4, with the D gene too uncertain to name. The specimen sequenced was naive CD4+ T cells from PBMCs. The cell subset or site label for this specimen denotes: CD45RA+ positively selected. This clonotype originated in a man in his late teens or twenties in good health. Some clones in this sample may be carry-over from other donors' samples. For the CDR3, the sequence is CASSPIWGNEKLFF. At the DNA level, the sequence is TGTGCCAGCAGCCCCATCTGGGGTAATGAAAAACTGTTTTTT.